This T cell receptor (beta chain) is from a study of T cells in Graves' hyperthyroidism and ophthalmopathy. Study details: Peripheral blood was collected at initial diagnosis, before any treatment. Study-wide findings and caveats: Separation of ophthalmopathy from stable hyperthyroidism was achieved by a 13 V-J model. The model forecast ophthalmopathy, anticipating it by a median about 6.5 months before onset.

The TCR beta CDR3 regions underwent amplification using RNA transcripts as the source. HTBI primers were employed in a first-round RT-PCR of the TCR CDR3. TCRdb reanalysed the multiplex PCR reads using MiXCR and keeps one entry per CDR3 protein. There are fewer than 850,000 distinct CDR3 sequences in the sample; 15% to 20% occur only once, and roughly a sixth lies in the top ten. To note about this clonotype: The antigen is not known.

Germline trimming cut 3 bases from V and 10 bases from J; bases unmatched to any gene: 9. Germline V gives CDR1 ENHRY, CDR2 SYGVKD. The CDR3 is 14 amino acids. Stable Graves' hyperthyroidism meant no ophthalmopathy progression within 18 months. This TCR was recovered from a man aged 50 to 59 with Graves' hyperthyroidism. Sequencing was done on a sample of blood. The chain uses TRBV10-3 and TRBJ1-1, with 9 bases identical to TRBD1. In DNA form, the CDR3 reads TGTGCCATCAGTGATTCCACAGGGGGCAAGGGAGCTTTCTTT. Encoded protein: CAISDSTGGKGAFF.